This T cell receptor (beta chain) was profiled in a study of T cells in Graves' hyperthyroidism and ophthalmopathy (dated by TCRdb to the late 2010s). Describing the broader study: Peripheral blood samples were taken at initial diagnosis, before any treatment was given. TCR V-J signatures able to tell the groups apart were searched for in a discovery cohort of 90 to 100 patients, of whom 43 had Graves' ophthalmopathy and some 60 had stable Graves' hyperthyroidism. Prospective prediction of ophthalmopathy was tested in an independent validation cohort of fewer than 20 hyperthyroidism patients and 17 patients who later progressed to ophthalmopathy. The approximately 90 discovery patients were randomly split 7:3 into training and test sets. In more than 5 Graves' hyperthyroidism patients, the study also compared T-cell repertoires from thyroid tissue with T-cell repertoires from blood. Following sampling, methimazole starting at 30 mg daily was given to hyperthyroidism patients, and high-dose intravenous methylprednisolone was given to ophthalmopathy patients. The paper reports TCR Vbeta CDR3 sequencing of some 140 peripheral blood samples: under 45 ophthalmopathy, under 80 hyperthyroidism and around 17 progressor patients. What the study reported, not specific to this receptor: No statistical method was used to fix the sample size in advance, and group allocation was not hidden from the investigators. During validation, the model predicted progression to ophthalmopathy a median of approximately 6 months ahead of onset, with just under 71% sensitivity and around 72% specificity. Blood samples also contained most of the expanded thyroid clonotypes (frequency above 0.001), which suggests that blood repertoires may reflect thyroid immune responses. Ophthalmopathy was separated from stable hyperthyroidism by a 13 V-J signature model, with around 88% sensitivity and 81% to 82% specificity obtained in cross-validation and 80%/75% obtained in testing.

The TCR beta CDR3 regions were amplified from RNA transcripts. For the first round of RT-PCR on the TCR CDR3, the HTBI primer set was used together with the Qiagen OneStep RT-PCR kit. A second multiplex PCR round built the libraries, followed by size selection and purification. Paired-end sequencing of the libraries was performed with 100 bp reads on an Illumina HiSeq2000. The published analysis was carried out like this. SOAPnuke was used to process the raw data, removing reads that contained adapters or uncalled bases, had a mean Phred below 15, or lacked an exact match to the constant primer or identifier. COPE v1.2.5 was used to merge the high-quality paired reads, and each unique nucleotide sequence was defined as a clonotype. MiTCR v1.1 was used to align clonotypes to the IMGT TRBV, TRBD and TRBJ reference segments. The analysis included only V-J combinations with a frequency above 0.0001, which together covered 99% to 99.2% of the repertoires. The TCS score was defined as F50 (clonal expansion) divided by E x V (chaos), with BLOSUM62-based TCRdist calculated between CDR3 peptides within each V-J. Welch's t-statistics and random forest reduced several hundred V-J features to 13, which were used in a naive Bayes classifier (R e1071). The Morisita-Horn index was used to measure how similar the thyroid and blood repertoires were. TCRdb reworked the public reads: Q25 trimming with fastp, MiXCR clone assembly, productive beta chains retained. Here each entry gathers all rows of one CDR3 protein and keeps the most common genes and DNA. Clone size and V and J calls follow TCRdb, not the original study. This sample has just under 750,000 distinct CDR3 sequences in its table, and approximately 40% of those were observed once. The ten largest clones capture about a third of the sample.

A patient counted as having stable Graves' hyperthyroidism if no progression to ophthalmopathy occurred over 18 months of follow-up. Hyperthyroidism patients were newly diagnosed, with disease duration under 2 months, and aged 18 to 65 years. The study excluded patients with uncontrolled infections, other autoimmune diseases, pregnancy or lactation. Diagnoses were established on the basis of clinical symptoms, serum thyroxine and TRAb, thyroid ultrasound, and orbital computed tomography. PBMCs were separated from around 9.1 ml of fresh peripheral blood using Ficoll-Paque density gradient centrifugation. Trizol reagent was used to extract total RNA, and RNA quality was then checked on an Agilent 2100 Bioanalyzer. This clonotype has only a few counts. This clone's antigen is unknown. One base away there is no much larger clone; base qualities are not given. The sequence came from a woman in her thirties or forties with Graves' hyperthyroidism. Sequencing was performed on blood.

The CDR3 corresponds to CASSLPDGTNTGELFF. The DNA reads as follows: TGTGCCAGCAGCCTACCGGACGGAACGAACACCGGGGAGCTGTTTTTT. The chain is assembled from TRBV7-2 and TRBJ2-2; no confident D gene assignment can be made. CDR1 and CDR2 are read off the germline V gene as SGHTA and FQGNSA. The CDR3 spans 16 residues, from the cysteine through the phenylalanine. CDR3 DNA only is kept here, 48 bases in frame from base 1. V is shortened by 5 bases, J by 0 bases, and the region joining them spans 13 bases.